This TCR beta chain was identified in a study of blood T cells in healthy people across ages. The germline gives CDR1 SGHAT, CDR2 FQDESV (reference sequence). The CDR3 totals 16 residues. Isolation recovered at least 6 million PBMCs from every sample. A second PCR of roughly 7 to 11 cycles used a sample-barcoded 5' primer and a J-beta primer mix. TCRdb independently ran MiXCR on the 5' RACE reads; one entry per CDR3 protein. The sample gives 850,000 to 1,100,000 distinct CDR3 sequences, under 40% of which show up once; under 15% is in the top ten. The sequence came from a man between 18 and 29 years old in good health. The chain joins TRBV11-1 to TRBJ2-1; D might be TRBD2 (5 bases). The J call may be wrong; the DNA end is better matched by TRBJ2-7. Specimen: blood. The CDR3 DNA reads TGTGCCAGCAGCCAACTACGAGGGCTCTCCTACAATGAGCAGTACTTC. It specifies CASSQLRGLSYNEQYF.